These 26 T cell receptor beta chains came from one sample sequenced in a study of CDR3 diversity in severe acne. MiXCR, run by TCRdb on the PCR reads, gives a single entry per CDR3 protein. The sample includes roughly 81,000 distinct CDR3 sequences, 45% to 50% of them seen just once. The sample taken for sequencing was blood. These TCRs come from a male donor in good health, serving as a control.

This clonotype was seen at least ten times. The chain couples TRBV6-2 or TRBV6-3 to TRBJ2-7; either TRBD1 or TRBD2 may supply D (5 bases each). The CDR3 loop spans 12 amino acids. CDR1 and CDR2 (germline): MNHEY, SVGEGT. V was trimmed by 6 bases and J by 4 bases, leaving 10 bases between them. In DNA, the CDR3 is TGTGCCAGCAGACGGGACCGGTACGAGCAGTACTTC. Amino acids: CASRRDRYEQYF.

This clonotype was counted a few times. V usage is TRBV4-1 and J usage is TRBJ2-5; D perhaps matches TRBD2 (7 bases). The V gene lost 0 bases and the J gene lost 5 bases, with 28 bases spanning the gap. The CDR3 loop spans 20 amino acids. Germline CDR1 MGHRA, CDR2 YSYEKL. CDR3 bases: TGCGCCAGCAGCCAAGATCGAGTCGGGGGGATAGACCCAAGGGGGGAGACCCAGTACTTC. Its protein is CASSQDRVGGIDPRGETQYF.

The CDR3 protein is CASSLWASYEQYF. The DNA of the CDR3 is TGCGCCAGCAGCTTGTGGGCTAGCTACGAGCAGTACTTC. The V call is TRBV5-1, the J call TRBJ2-7; D unclear. This CDR3 is built from 13 residues. The V end was cut by 1 base, the J end by 3 bases, with 8 bases between. Germline lookup yields CDR1 SGHRS and CDR2 YFSETQ.

This clonotype was seen only a few times. The rearrangement joins TRBV7-6 to TRBJ2-5, with 10 bases aligning to TRBD2. Germline V gene sequence: CDR1 SGHVS, CDR2 FNYEAQ. The CDR3 contains 20 residues. The ends lost 5 bases at V and 3 bases at J; junction bases unmatched: 21. CDR3 region: CASSPNPPSGRSFWEETQYF. Written as DNA, the CDR3 is TGTGCCAGCAGCCCAAACCCCCCTAGCGGGAGAAGTTTTTGGGAAGAGACCCAGTACTTC.

In this sample, this clonotype turned up many times. This sequence joins TRBV7-7 and TRBJ2-5; 8 bases map to TRBD2. The CDR3 spans 15 residues. The germline gives CDR1 SSHAT, CDR2 FNYEAQ (reference sequence). Losses at the gene ends were 0 bases for V and 5 bases for J; bases not matched to a gene: 5. The CDR3 protein is CASSLASGSGETQYF. The CDR3 region has the DNA TGTGCCAGCAGCTTAGCCAGCGGGAGTGGCGAGACCCAGTACTTC.

CDR3 nucleotides: TGTGCCAGCAGCTTAGGAGTCCCTAGCGGGAGCCGGGAGACCCAGTACTTC. Translation: CASSLGVPSGSRETQYF. This rearrangement joins TRBV7-9 to TRBJ2-5; 10 bases match TRBD2. This CDR3 is built from 17 residues. V gave up 1 base and J gave up 5 bases; unmatched junction bases: 10. CDR1 SEHNR and CDR2 FQNEAQ come from the germline V gene (reference sequence).

This clonotype was seen ten or more times. The rearrangement links TRBV19 to TRBJ2-4; D unresolved. The V gene's germline CDR1 is LNHDA and CDR2 SQIVND (reference sequence). The CDR3 runs 12 residues. With 3 bases removed from V and 6 bases from J, the gap between germline ends came to 6 bases. CDR3 nucleotide sequence: TGTGCCAGTAGTATTGTTCCAAACATTCAGTACTTC. Translated: CASSIVPNIQYF.

On this clonotype: Lacking the conserved final phenylalanine or tryptophan, this CDR3 likely reflects a read error. The rearrangement links TRBV7-9 to TRBJ2-7; D may match TRBD1 or TRBD2 (5 bases each). In germline, CDR1 is SEHNR, CDR2 FQNEAQ (reference sequence). The CDR3 covers 15 residues. Trimming took 3 bases from V and 3 from J, leaving 15 bases between them. This CDR3 reads CASSLAVGEIYEQYS. For the CDR3, the DNA is TGTGCCAGCAGCTTGGCGGTGGGGGAGATCTACGAGCAGTACTCC.

V usage is TRBV5-1 and J usage is TRBJ1-1; no definite D call. The length of the CDR3 is 12 residues. V lost 1 base, J lost 10 bases, and 11 bases lay in between. Looked up from germline, CDR1 is SGHRS and CDR2 is YFSETQ. In DNA, the CDR3 is TGCGCCAGCAGCTTGTACGGGGAGATAGCTTTCTTT. Translated: CASSLYGEIAFF. Full variable domain (missing parts from reference TRBV5-1 and TRBJ1-1): KAGVTQTPRYLIKTRGQQVTLSCSPISGHRSVSWYQQTPGQGLQFLFEYFSETQRNKGNFPGRFSGRQFSNSRSEMNVSTLELGDSALYLCASSLYGEIAFFGQGTRLTVV.

The chain links TRBV25-1 to TRBJ1-5, with a possible D match to TRBD1 (5 bases). The V and J ends lost 7 bases and 4 bases respectively, with 8 bases between them. The CDR3 sequence is 12 residues long. Per germline, CDR1 MGHDK and CDR2 SYGVNS. DNA of the CDR3: TGTGCCAGCAACAGGACTAATCAGCCCCAGCATTTT. Translated, it gives CASNRTNQPQHF.

This clonotype occurred a few times. The rearrangement links TRBV5-1 to TRBJ2-5; the match to TRBD2 covers 13 bases. Germline V gene data show CDR1 as SGHRS and CDR2 as YFSETQ. The trim removed 4 bases at V and 2 bases at J, leaving 5 bases unmatched. This CDR3 is built from 16 residues. CDR3 region: CASSPGLAGEQETQYF. CDR3 bases: TGCGCCAGCAGCCCTGGACTAGCGGGAGAGCAAGAGACCCAGTACTTC.

J is TRBJ2-5 and V is TRBV5-1, with D perhaps TRBD2 (5 bases). Trimming shortened V by 4 bases and J by 2 bases, and 18 bases separated the two germline ends. Germline CDR1 SGHRS, CDR2 YFSETQ. The CDR3 runs 16 residues. The CDR3 nucleotides read TGCGCCAGCAGCCCTGGGCCAGCGGTACTTCAAGAGACCCAGTACTTC. Translating gives CASSPGPAVLQETQYF. The whole variable domain, remainder taken from reference TRBV5-1 and TRBJ2-5, is KAGVTQTPRYLIKTRGQQVTLSCSPISGHRSVSWYQQTPGQGLQFLFEYFSETQRNKGNFPGRFSGRQFSNSRSEMNVSTLELGDSALYLCASSPGPAVLQETQYFGPGTRLLVL.

In its sample, this clonotype was seen a few times. The CDR3 DNA sequence: TGCAGCGTCCACTCACCCGCGGCCGGGAAAGGCTACACCTTC. Protein: CSVHSPAAGKGYTF. The chain joins TRBV29-1 to TRBJ1-2; no definite D call. The CDR3 runs to 14 residues. Germline V gives CDR1 SQVTM, CDR2 ANQGSEA. The V end was cut by 6 bases, the J end by 8 bases, with 22 bases between. Supplemented by reference TRBV29-1 and TRBJ1-2, the full variable domain reads SAVISQKPSRDICQRGTSLTIQCQVDSQVTMMFWYRQQPGQSLTLIATANQGSEATYESGFVIDKFPISRPNLTFSTLTVSNMSPEDSSIYLCSVHSPAAGKGYTFGSGTRLTVV.

Only a few counts were recorded for this clonotype. The genes are TRBV19 and TRBJ1-2; no firm D call. Germline V gives CDR1 LNHDA, CDR2 SQIVND (reference sequence). The V and J ends lost 6 bases and 8 bases respectively, with 16 bases between them. The CDR3 runs to 13 residues. The CDR3 nucleotides are TGTGCCAGTAGCAGTGGCGTGGGGAGAGGCTACACCTTC. Encoded protein: CASSSGVGRGYTF.

The chain has TRBV7-9 and TRBJ2-7; 7 bases map to TRBD2. This CDR3 contains 14 residues. Germline CDR1 is SEHNR and CDR2 is FQNEAQ (reference sequence). V lost 8 bases and J lost 2; bases outside the gene matches: 9. In DNA, the CDR3 is TGTGCCAGCGGGGGGGACTTATCGACCTACGAGCAGTACTTC. Protein: CASGGDLSTYEQYF.

In its sample, this clonotype was seen many times. The J gene is TRBJ1-1, the V gene TRBV28, with 7 bases that match TRBD1. Germline CDR1 reads MDHEN; CDR2 reads SYDVKM. V lost 2 bases, J lost 6 bases, and 6 bases stayed unmatched. The CDR3 is 14 residues long. As DNA, the CDR3 is TGTGCCAGCAGTTTAGGACAGGAAGCAGCTGAAGCTTTCTTT. Translation: CASSLGQEAAEAFF.

The chain joins TRBV10-3 to TRBJ2-1, with 10 bases lining up with TRBD2. CDR3 length: 16 residues. In germline, CDR1 is ENHRY, CDR2 SYGVKD. V dropped 6 bases and J dropped 3; count of bases not matched to a gene: 8. The CDR3 protein is CAISKSGTSDYNEQFF. In DNA, the CDR3 is TGTGCCATCAGCAAGTCCGGGACTAGCGACTACAATGAGCAGTTCTTC.

This clonotype occurred many times. DNA for the CDR3: TGTGCCACCAGTGATCCGGGACAGGGGAACTATGGCTACACCTTC. Encoded protein: CATSDPGQGNYGYTF. This chain joins TRBV24-1 and TRBJ1-2; 10 bases agree with TRBD1. The CDR3 consists of 15 residues. The junction had 2 bases not matched to a gene; V was cut back by 3 bases and J by 2 bases. The germline V gene has CDR1 KGHDR and CDR2 SFDVKD.

The chain is built from TRBV10-3 and TRBJ1-5; D might be TRBD1 (6 bases). CDR3 size: 14 residues. CDR1 and CDR2 (germline): ENHRY, SYGVKD. Trimming pared 3 bases from V and 4 bases from J, leaving 10 bases between. The CDR3 sequence is CAISEQGLNQPQHF. The CDR3 DNA follows: TGTGCCATCAGTGAACAGGGATTGAATCAGCCCCAGCATTTT.

The chain carries TRBV6-6 and TRBJ1-2; no clear D gene. V was shortened by 4 bases and J by 1 base, with 7 bases between the two germline ends. The CDR3 is 13 amino acids. Germline lookup yields CDR1 MNHNY and CDR2 SVGAGI (reference sequence). The CDR3 loop is CASSSDGNYGYTF. The CDR3, as DNA: TGTGCCAGCAGTTCGGACGGTAACTATGGCTACACCTTC.

This clonotype was seen ten or more times. V usage is TRBV5-6 and J usage is TRBJ2-7, with TRBD2 identical over 8 bases. CDR3 length: 14 amino acids. From germline, CDR1 is SGHDT and CDR2 YYEEEE. Losses at the gene ends were 6 bases for V and 3 bases for J; bases not matched to a gene: 8. CDR3 loop: CASTRGTRGYEQYF. In nucleotides, the CDR3 is TGTGCCAGCACCCGGGGGACTAGAGGCTACGAGCAGTACTTC.

The rearrangement joins TRBV2 to TRBJ2-7, with TRBD2 matching over 11 bases. Germline V gene sequence: CDR1 SNHLY, CDR2 FYNNEI. The CDR3 has 15 residues. J gave up 2 bases and V 5 bases, and 5 bases lay outside the gene matches. The CDR3 DNA reads as TGTGCCAGCAGTCGATTACTAGCGGGGGCCTACGAGCAGTACTTC. Protein: CASSRLLAGAYEQYF.

The J gene is TRBJ1-2, the V gene TRBV10-1; 8 nucleotides agree with TRBD1. The CDR3 extends over 14 amino acids. Unmatched junction bases numbered 11, after V lost 8 bases and J lost 6 bases. CDR1 and CDR2 from the germline V gene are WNHNN and SYGVQD (reference sequence). The CDR3 protein is CASGHPKTGDGYTF. CDR3 DNA: TGCGCCAGCGGACATCCGAAGACAGGGGATGGCTACACCTTC.

V gene TRBV20-1 combines with J gene TRBJ2-7; D might be TRBD2 (6 bases). Trimming removed 4 bases from V and 2 bases from J, with 18 bases in between. This CDR3 spans 15 amino acids. CDR1 is DFQATT and CDR2 is SNEGSKA in the germline V gene (reference sequence). CDR3 region: CSAIRGTTAPYEQYF. The DNA of the CDR3 is TGCAGTGCTATCCGGGGGACGACGGCCCCCTACGAGCAGTACTTC.

The chain uses TRBV11-3 and TRBJ2-5; TRBD2 agrees at 16 bases. Trimming removed 4 bases from V and 5 bases from J; junction bases left unmatched: 4. Germline V gives CDR1 SGHNT, CDR2 YENEEA. This CDR3 is built from 16 residues. The CDR3 region has the DNA TGTGCCAGCAGCTCGGGACTAGCGGGAGGGTTTGAGACCCAGTACTTC. This codes for CASSSGLAGGFETQYF.

This chain uses TRBV20-1 with TRBJ2-7; tentatively, D is TRBD1 or TRBD2 (5 bases each). Trimming removed 5 bases at V and 3 bases at J, with 14 bases between. CDR1 DFQATT and CDR2 SNEGSKA come from the germline V gene (reference sequence). There are 13 residues in the CDR3. CDR3 loop: CSAGGRARYEQYF. DNA for the CDR3: TGCAGTGCTGGGGGAAGGGCCCGCTACGAGCAGTACTTC.